The 31 T cell receptor beta chains listed next were all sequenced from one sample in a study of PD-1 blockade in classical Hodgkin lymphoma. Time point here: cycle 4 day 1 (C4D1), after more than 5 weeks of nivolumab. Following autologous stem cell transplantation, relapse occurred in every patient, and exposure to brentuximab vedotin varied. The CD4+ T cells used were purified from thawed PBMCs through magnetic negative selection. Assay used: immunoSEQ multiplex PCR; TCRdb lists only in-frame clones, some missing. The sample lists about 27,000 clones; around 85% were seen once. The sample was CD4+ T cells from blood, taken before the fourth cycle of nivolumab. The receptors shown here come from a human donor with classical Hodgkin lymphoma.

The chain combines TRBV27 with TRBJ1-1; tentative D call: TRBD1 (6 bases). The ends were cut back, 5 bases at V and 5 bases at J, with 12 bases in the middle. CDR3 length: 13 residues. CDR1 and CDR2 from the germline V gene are MNHEY and SMNVEV (reference sequence). For the CDR3, the DNA is TGTGCCAGCAGTACTACAGGGAGAACTGAAGCTTTCTTT. It is translated as CASSTTGRTEAFF.

This sequence joins TRBV19 and TRBJ1-5; D is perhaps TRBD1 (5 bases). Germline V gene lookup returns CDR1 LNHDA and CDR2 SQIVND (reference sequence). The germline V and J ends were trimmed by 4 bases and 0 bases, with 22 bases remaining between them. This CDR3 comprises 19 residues. CDR3 nucleotides: TGTGCCAGTAGTACCGAAAATTTTCCATTCAGGGATAGCAATCAGCCCCAGCATTTT. Residues: CASSTENFPFRDSNQPQHF.

CDR3 residues: CASSDPAGKDGYTF. The CDR3 DNA follows: TGTGCCAGCAGTGATCCCGCAGGGAAGGATGGCTACACCTTC. V usage is TRBV2 and J usage is TRBJ1-2; tentative D call: TRBD1 (5 bases). The CDR3 length is 14 residues. Trimming shortened V by 3 bases and J by 6 bases, and 14 bases separated the two germline ends. The germline V gene encodes CDR1 SNHLY and CDR2 FYNNEI.

The J gene is TRBJ2-1, the V gene TRBV19; maybe TRBD2 (5 bases). V lost 6 bases and J lost 4, with 10 bases in between. The CDR3 loop spans 13 amino acids. CDR1 LNHDA and CDR2 SQIVND come from the germline V gene (reference sequence). DNA for the CDR3: TGTGCCAGTAGGGGAGAGTGGTACAATGAGCAGTTCTTC. Protein product: CASRGEWYNEQFF.

The chain employs TRBV5-1 and TRBJ2-7; no clear D. Looked up from germline, CDR1 is SGHRS and CDR2 is YFSETQ. V was pared by 1 base and J by 0 bases, with 8 bases between. This CDR3 comprises 14 residues. CDR3 protein: CASSLRAPSYEQYF. The CDR3 nucleotides are TGCGCCAGCAGCTTGAGGGCACCCTCCTACGAGCAGTACTTC.

This clone was recorded only once. The chain couples TRBV29-1 to TRBJ1-3; the D is unclear. The CDR3 covers 14 residues. Germline V gives CDR1 SQVTM, CDR2 ANQGSEA. With 6 bases removed from V and 3 bases from J, the gap between germline ends came to 15 bases. The CDR3 nucleotides are TGCAGCGTGGAAAATACTGCTTTTGGAAACACCATATATTTT. The encoded protein is CSVENTAFGNTIYF.

The V and J genes are TRBV7-2 and TRBJ2-7; 10 nucleotides align to TRBD2. Per germline, CDR1 SGHTA and CDR2 FQGNSA. The CDR3 covers 15 residues. The V gene end was trimmed by 5 bases and the J gene end by 3 bases; junction bases not matched to a gene: 7. For the CDR3, the DNA is TGTGCCAGCAGCGCGAGGACTAGCGGAATCTACGAGCAGTACTTC. Protein product: CASSARTSGIYEQYF.

V is TRBV10-1 and J is TRBJ2-7; D is ambiguous. The CDR3 length is 14 residues. Germline CDR1 reads WNHNN; CDR2 reads SYGVQD (reference sequence). Trimming left V 2 bases short and J 4 bases short, with 12 bases between. The CDR3 DNA is TGCGCCAGCAGTGAGACAACCCCTCCATACGAGCAGTACTTC. It yields the protein CASSETTPPYEQYF.

The chain employs TRBV9 and TRBJ2-1; 10 nucleotides line up with TRBD2. This CDR3 is 15 amino acids long. Germline CDR1 and CDR2: SGDLS and YYNGEE. V lost 4 bases and J lost 7; bases outside the gene matches: 8. The chain's CDR3 is CASSPTSGRANEQFF. DNA of the CDR3: TGTGCCAGCAGCCCTACCAGCGGGAGGGCGAATGAGCAGTTCTTC.

The chain recombines TRBV5-6 with TRBJ1-2; the D is unclear. CDR1 and CDR2 from the germline V gene are SGHDT and YYEEEE. CDR3 length: 16 amino acids. V gave up 0 bases and J gave up 5 bases, with 17 bases separating them. CDR3 DNA sequence: TGTGCCAGCAGCTTGGACGGCCTTAGGGTTTTATATGGCTACACCTTC. Translation: CASSLDGLRVLYGYTF.

The V call is TRBV28, the J call TRBJ2-3; D is possibly TRBD2 (5 bases). Trimming took off 2 bases at V and 1 base at J, with 10 bases between the two ends. The length of the CDR3 is 15 residues. The germline CDR1 and CDR2 sequences are MDHEN and SYDVKM. The CDR3 bases are TGTGCCAGCAGTTTAAGCGGAACTCGCACAGATACGCAGTATTTT. Translation gives CASSLSGTRTDTQYF.

This chain joins TRBV7-2 and TRBJ2-7; the D gene is possibly TRBD2 (6 bases). This CDR3 is 15 amino acids long. Germline V gives CDR1 SGHTA, CDR2 FQGNSA. V lost 5 bases, J lost 2 bases, and 16 bases lay in between. The CDR3 region is CASSPHGGVTYEQYF. The CDR3 coding sequence is TGTGCCAGCAGCCCCCATGGAGGGGTCACCTACGAGCAGTACTTC.

This clone was detected only once. The rearrangement joins TRBV25-1 to TRBJ2-5; D may correspond to TRBD1 or TRBD2 (6 bases each). CDR1 is MGHDK, CDR2 SYGVNS, per germline. There are 14 residues in the CDR3. V was trimmed by 6 bases and J by 5 bases, leaving 16 bases between them. In DNA form, the CDR3 reads TGTGCCAGCAGGCGATCGGGGGCAAGGGAGACCCAGTACTTC. It encodes CASRRSGARETQYF.

CDR3 sequence reads: CASSLEALFPTDTQYF. The CDR3 coding sequence is TGTGCCAGCAGCTTAGAAGCGCTCTTCCCCACAGATACGCAGTATTTT. The rearrangement uses TRBV7-2 and TRBJ2-3; D not resolved. The CDR3 sequence is 16 residues long. V was shortened by 1 base and J by 2 bases, with 13 bases between the two germline ends. Germline CDR1 SGHTA, CDR2 FQGNSA.

The chain is built from TRBV6-1 and TRBJ2-2, with 10 bases fitting TRBD1. V lost 6 bases to trimming and J lost 5 bases; unmatched junction nucleotides: 6. Per the germline V gene, CDR1 is MNHNS and CDR2 is SASEGT. This CDR3 has 15 amino acids. The CDR3 reads CASSLTGGYTGELFF. Here the CDR3 DNA reads TGTGCCAGCAGCCTGACAGGGGGCTATACCGGGGAGCTGTTTTTT.

This chain uses TRBV30 with TRBJ2-7; 7 bases map to TRBD1. V lost 4 bases, J lost 4 bases, and 16 bases stayed unmatched. Per the germline V gene, CDR1 is GTSNPN and CDR2 is SVGIG (reference sequence). This CDR3 has 16 residues. The CDR3 nucleotides are TGTGCCTGGACACCGGGACAGCCCCCTCAGCCTTACGAGCAGTACTTC. Protein: CAWTPGQPPQPYEQYF.

This clone was recorded only once. The V gene is TRBV28, the J gene TRBJ2-5; perhaps TRBD2 as D (6 bases). The germline V gene encodes CDR1 MDHEN and CDR2 SYDVKM. The CDR3 covers 14 residues. V was trimmed by 3 bases and J by 0 bases, leaving 8 bases between them. In DNA, the CDR3 is TGTGCCAGCAGTTTTGGAGGGAACCAAGAGACCCAGTACTTC. Translating gives CASSFGGNQETQYF. Based on the CDR3 plus reference TRBV28 and TRBJ2-5, the full variable domain is DVKVTQSSRYLVKRTGEKVFLECVQDMDHENMFWYRQDPGLGLRLIYFSYDVKMKEKGDIPEGYSVSREKKERFSLILESASTNQTSMYLCASSFGGNQETQYFGPGTRLLVL.

This sequence joins TRBV11-2 and TRBJ2-7; weak D call: TRBD2 (6 bases). Trimming shortened V by 5 bases and J by 4 bases, and 9 bases separated the two germline ends. The CDR3 spans 12 residues. Germline lookup yields CDR1 SGHAT and CDR2 FQNNGV. CDR3 nucleotide sequence: TGTGCCAGCAGCCCGGGGGTATACGAGCAGTACTTC. The encoded protein is CASSPGVYEQYF.

As DNA, the CDR3 is TGTGCCAGCAGCCAAGCACTAGCCCCCTCCTACAATGAGCAGTTCTTC. Its protein is CASSQALAPSYNEQFF. The gene calls are TRBV4-2 and TRBJ2-1, with D perhaps TRBD2 (6 bases). Germline CDR1 and CDR2: LGHNA and YNFKEQ. V was pared by 1 base and J by 0 bases, with 10 bases between. The CDR3 sequence is 16 residues long.

This rearrangement joins TRBV15 to TRBJ2-1; 8 bases agree with TRBD1. This CDR3 is 17 amino acids long. Unmatched junction bases numbered 14, after V lost 1 base and J lost 9 bases. Germline CDR1 LNHNV, CDR2 YYDKDF (reference sequence). CDR3 coding DNA: TGTGCCACCAGCAGAGCAAATAGGGCAGGGGGCGCGGGTGAGCAGTTCTTC. Amino acid sequence: CATSRANRAGGAGEQFF.

This chain joins TRBV6-4 and TRBJ1-5; TRBD1 is a possible D gene (5 bases). Germline CDR1 and CDR2: MRHNA and SNTAGT. Deletions cut 2 bases from V and 4 bases from J, with 12 bases between. CDR3 length equals 15 residues. The DNA of the CDR3 is TGTGCCAGCAGTGACCTGGGAGGGGTAAATCAGCCCCAGCATTTT. It translates to CASSDLGGVNQPQHF.

This clone was seen more than once but under ten times. This chain connects TRBV18 to TRBJ1-2; D may be TRBD1 (5 bases). The CDR3 covers 16 residues. Trimming pared 3 bases from V and 8 bases from J, leaving 22 bases between. Germline lookup yields CDR1 KGHSH and CDR2 LQKENI. In DNA, the CDR3 is TGTGCCAGCTCACCTGGGACGAGATCGCTTCGGGGGGGCTACACCTTC. The encoded protein is CASSPGTRSLRGGYTF.

This clone has only one observation. This chain links TRBV6-4 with TRBJ2-3; 7 bases map to TRBD2. The CDR3 sequence is 15 residues long. Germline values: CDR1 MRHNA, CDR2 SNTAGT. V dropped 2 bases and J dropped 5; count of bases not matched to a gene: 7. CDR3 region: CASSDRGRGGDTQYF. For the CDR3, the DNA is TGTGCCAGCAGTGACCGTGGGAGGGGAGGAGATACGCAGTATTTT.

This chain joins TRBV6-5 and TRBJ2-7, with D maybe TRBD2 (6 bases). Looked up from germline, CDR1 is MNHEY and CDR2 is SVGAGI. The V gene lost 7 bases and the J gene lost 3 bases, with 10 bases spanning the gap. The CDR3 spans 12 residues. This chain's CDR3 is CASTRDFYEQYF. The CDR3 DNA reads as TGTGCCAGCACCCGGGACTTCTACGAGCAGTACTTC.

The J gene is TRBJ1-3, the V gene TRBV28, with D possibly TRBD1 on 5 matching bases. The germline CDR1 and CDR2 sequences are MDHEN and SYDVKM. This CDR3 is 15 amino acids long. The V gene lost 6 bases and the J gene lost 4 bases, with 16 bases spanning the gap. The DNA of the CDR3 is TGTGCCAGCAGCTTCGGGACCCACGGAGGAAACACCATATATTTT. Protein sequence: CASSFGTHGGNTIYF. The variable domain in full, completed from reference TRBV28 and TRBJ1-3, reads DVKVTQSSRYLVKRTGEKVFLECVQDMDHENMFWYRQDPGLGLRLIYFSYDVKMKEKGDIPEGYSVSREKKERFSLILESASTNQTSMYLCASSFGTHGGNTIYFGEGSWLTVV.

CDR3 nucleotide sequence: TGTGCCAGCAGTTACTGGGGACAGGGTCGGTCCGGGGAGCTGTTTTTT. It specifies CASSYWGQGRSGELFF. The chain joins TRBV6-5 to TRBJ2-2; TRBD1 matches 9 bases. There are 16 residues in the CDR3. Germline values: CDR1 MNHEY, CDR2 SVGAGI. Trimming took 1 base from V and 6 from J; bases not matched to a gene: 6.

The chain links TRBV9 to TRBJ1-2, with D perhaps TRBD1 (5 bases). The CDR3 is made up of 13 amino acids. V dropped 0 bases and J dropped 8 bases, with 11 bases sitting between them. The germline V gene encodes CDR1 SGDLS and CDR2 YYNGEE. Written as DNA, the CDR3 is TGTGCCAGCAGCGTAGTCCAGGGCAGCGGCTACACCTTC. It is translated as CASSVVQGSGYTF.

This chain connects TRBV7-6 to TRBJ2-7, with D perhaps TRBD1 or TRBD2 (8 bases each). Germline lookup yields CDR1 SGHVS and CDR2 FNYEAQ. The ends were cut back, 1 base at V and 7 bases at J, with 17 bases in the middle. The CDR3 totals 15 residues. The CDR3 loop is CASSLDVSGTGEQYF. CDR3 DNA sequence: TGTGCCAGCAGCTTAGATGTTAGCGGGACAGGTGAGCAGTACTTC.

Remarks on this clone: The germline gene is not matched at one end of the junction; a read error may be the cause. The chain joins TRBV25-1 to TRBJ2-3; D tentatively reads TRBD1 or TRBD2 (5 bases each). Looked up from germline, CDR1 is MGHDK and CDR2 is SYGVNS. This CDR3 spans 13 amino acids. This CDR3 reads CASSPLGDGPKHF. The CDR3 DNA sequence: TGTGCCAGCAGTCCTCTGGGGGACGGACCCAAGCATTTT.

The chain combines TRBV28 with TRBJ1-5; the D is unclear. Germline V gives CDR1 MDHEN, CDR2 SYDVKM. The CDR3 length is 16 residues. The germline V and J ends were trimmed by 3 bases and 7 bases, with 19 bases remaining between them. The CDR3 DNA reads as TGTGCCAGCAGTTTCCTCCTCCGAGGCCCTGTACAGCCCCAGCATTTT. It yields the protein CASSFLLRGPVQPQHF.

The chain joins TRBV27 to TRBJ2-3, with 7 bases aligning to TRBD1. The germline V gene has CDR1 MNHEY and CDR2 SMNVEV (reference sequence). The CDR3 covers 13 residues. With V trimmed by 7 bases and J by 2 bases, 3 bases remained unmatched. CDR3 loop: CASKGQNTDTQYF. In nucleotides, the CDR3 is TGTGCCAGCAAGGGACAGAACACAGATACGCAGTATTTT.